This T cell receptor beta chain is drawn from a study of memory CD4+ T cells and cytomegalovirus serostatus. The CDR3 spans 16 residues. Trimming took 4 bases from V and 3 from J, leaving 17 bases between them. Germline V lookup: CDR1 SGHTA, CDR2 FQGNSA. Single viable CD3+CD4+CD8-CD45RO+ cells were sorted as the memory CD4+ T cells. After thawing, CD4+ T cells were positively selected. Sequencing was performed with immunoSEQ multiplex PCR; in TCRdb, only in-frame clones are kept and a portion is missing. The data contain under 50,000 clones, roughly 85% of them singletons. The rearrangement joins TRBV7-2 to TRBJ2-3; D is possibly TRBD1 or TRBD2 (5 bases each). Sequenced: memory CD4+ T cells from blood. The clonotype was recovered from an adult in good health and CMV-seropositive. The CDR3, as DNA: TGTGCCAGCAGCTACTCCGGGACGCCCCCGACAGATACGCAGTATTTT. Translated, it gives CASSYSGTPPTDTQYF.